The next 20 T cell receptor beta chains were all read from a single sample in a study of blood T cell repertoires in COVID-19. Repertoires were generated with immunoSEQ multiplex PCR, while TCRdb's copy carries only in-frame clones and drops some. The sample has 60,000 to 65,000 clones; approximately 79% are singletons. Sequences were obtained from peripheral blood. These receptors originate from a woman older than 75 with active or convalescent COVID-19.

The J gene is TRBJ2-7, the V gene TRBV24-1; a weak D match, TRBD1 (5 bases). The germline V and J ends were trimmed by 7 bases and 3 bases, with 12 bases remaining between them. CDR3 length equals 13 residues. CDR1 is KGHDR and CDR2 is SFDVKD in the germline V gene. In DNA form, the CDR3 reads TGTGCCACCAGCCAGGGTTTTGGCTACGAGCAGTACTTC. It codes for CATSQGFGYEQYF.

The table lists this clone with a few counts. This rearrangement joins TRBV18 to TRBJ1-5, with 8 bases identical to TRBD1. Losses at the gene ends were 3 bases for V and 5 bases for J; bases not matched to a gene: 3. CDR1 and CDR2 from the germline V gene are KGHSH and LQKENI. The CDR3 sequence is 14 residues long. The CDR3 DNA reads as TGTGCCAGCTCACCCGGACAGGGTGATCAGCCCCAGCATTTT. Translated: CASSPGQGDQPQHF.

This chain uses TRBV7-6 with TRBJ1-3; D is perhaps TRBD1 (5 bases). V was shortened by 2 bases and J by 0 bases, with 8 bases between the two germline ends. The germline gives CDR1 SGHVS, CDR2 FNYEAQ. The CDR3 consists of 15 residues. CDR3 in amino acids: CASSLKDNSGNTIYF. DNA of the CDR3: TGTGCCAGCAGCTTAAAGGACAACTCTGGAAACACCATATATTTT.

The chain links TRBV18 to TRBJ1-1; 7 bases are a match to TRBD1. Germline V CDR1 and CDR2: KGHSH, LQKENI. Losses at the gene ends were 7 bases for V and 2 bases for J; bases not matched to a gene: 4. This CDR3 has 13 residues. CDR3 nucleotides: TGTGCCAGCTGGACAGGACCTAACACTGAAGCTTTCTTT. Residues: CASWTGPNTEAFF.

The chain uses TRBV5-8 and TRBJ1-2; 11 nucleotides match TRBD1. V shed 5 bases and J 0 bases; nucleotides not matched to a gene: 9. The CDR3 covers 17 residues. Germline-derived CDR1 and CDR2 are SGHTS and YDEGEE. CDR3 in amino acids: CASSWDRGSASNYGYTF. The CDR3 region has the DNA TGTGCCAGCAGTTGGGACAGGGGGTCTGCGTCTAACTATGGCTACACCTTC. The complete variable domain, with remaining parts taken from reference TRBV5-8 and TRBJ1-2, reads EAGVTQSPTHLIKTRGQQATLRCSPISGHTSVYWYQQALGLGLQFLLWYDEGEERNRGNFPPRFSGRQFPNYSSELNVNALELEDSALYLCASSWDRGSASNYGYTFGSGTRLTVV.

The V gene is TRBV27, the J gene TRBJ1-3; D not certain. The CDR3 totals 14 residues. From germline, CDR1 is MNHEY and CDR2 SMNVEV (reference sequence). Trimming pared 5 bases from V and 3 bases from J, leaving 11 bases between. DNA for the CDR3: TGTGCCAGCAGTCCCGCTTCACATGGAAACACCATATATTTT. As protein: CASSPASHGNTIYF.

The rearrangement links TRBV19 to TRBJ2-2; 12 nucleotides agree with TRBD1. V lost 6 bases to trimming and J lost 8 bases; unmatched junction nucleotides: 7. CDR3 length: 15 amino acids. Germline lookup yields CDR1 LNHDA and CDR2 SQIVND (reference sequence). DNA of the CDR3: TGTGCCAGTAGCTGGGGACAGGGGGCGACGGGGGAGCTGTTTTTT. This codes for CASSWGQGATGELFF.

This clone is a singleton in its sample. V gene TRBV6-5 combines with J gene TRBJ2-1; weak D call: TRBD2 (5 bases). Between the trimmed V and J ends, which lost 4 bases and 6 bases, there was a span of 7 bases. Germline CDR1 MNHEY, CDR2 SVGAGI. There are 12 residues in the CDR3. CDR3 bases: TGTGCCAGCAGTTCCCGGGGCAATGAGCAGTTCTTC. It is translated as CASSSRGNEQFF.

V and J are TRBV3-1 (or the pseudogene TRBV3-2) and TRBJ1-2; D gene ambiguous. The CDR3 totals 13 residues. Germline V gives CDR1 LGHDT, CDR2 YNNKEL (reference sequence). Trimming cost V 0 bases and J 3 bases, with 5 bases left between them. CDR3 sequence (DNA): TGTGCCAGCAGCCAAGAACCGGACTATGGCTACACCTTC. It encodes CASSQEPDYGYTF.

This chain uses TRBV19 with TRBJ1-4; a possible D gene is TRBD1 (6 bases). The CDR3 is made up of 14 amino acids. From germline, CDR1 is LNHDA and CDR2 SQIVND (reference sequence). The V and J ends lost 4 bases and 3 bases respectively, with 9 bases between them. The CDR3: CASSRTGPNEKLFF. The DNA for the CDR3 is TGTGCCAGTAGTAGAACAGGGCCTAATGAAAAACTGTTTTTT.

The chain carries TRBV4-2 and TRBJ1-5; D not certain. Trimming removed 0 bases at V and 5 bases at J, with 17 bases between. CDR3 length: 17 amino acids. The germline V gene encodes CDR1 LGHNA and CDR2 YNFKEQ. The CDR3: CASSQDPDSLGDQPQHF. In nucleotides, the CDR3 is TGTGCCAGCAGCCAAGATCCGGACTCGCTGGGCGATCAGCCCCAGCATTTT.

The table lists this clone with a count of one. The chain links TRBV4-2 to TRBJ1-1; possibly TRBD1 for D (6 bases). This CDR3 region has 16 residues. Per germline, CDR1 LGHNA and CDR2 YNFKEQ. Trimming pared 1 base from V and 0 bases from J, leaving 12 bases between. CDR3 bases: TGTGCCAGCAGCCAAGTACAGGGCGGAATGAACACTGAAGCTTTCTTT. Its protein is CASSQVQGGMNTEAFF.

The rearrangement links TRBV5-1 to TRBJ1-2; D perhaps matches TRBD1 (5 bases). The CDR3 covers 12 residues. Germline CDR1 reads SGHRS; CDR2 reads YFSETQ. The germline V and J ends were trimmed by 4 bases and 7 bases, with 11 bases remaining between them. The CDR3: CASSDVQGGYTF. The CDR3 region has the DNA TGCGCCAGCAGCGACGTTCAGGGTGGCTACACCTTC. Full variable domain (remainder filled in from reference TRBV5-1 and TRBJ1-2): KAGVTQTPRYLIKTRGQQVTLSCSPISGHRSVSWYQQTPGQGLQFLFEYFSETQRNKGNFPGRFSGRQFSNSRSEMNVSTLELGDSALYLCASSDVQGGYTFGSGTRLTVV.

This rearrangement joins TRBV6-5 to TRBJ1-1; D is unclear. Looked up from germline, CDR1 is MNHEY and CDR2 is SVGAGI. This CDR3 is 14 amino acids long. V shed 6 bases and J shed 3 bases, with 14 bases lying between them. DNA of the CDR3: TGTGCCAGCAGGACTACGGGGAGGGACACTGAAGCTTTCTTT. This sequence encodes CASRTTGRDTEAFF.

The chain recombines TRBV5-4 with TRBJ2-2, with a tentative D call TRBD1 (5 bases). This CDR3 is built from 15 residues. Per the germline V gene, CDR1 is SGHNT and CDR2 is YYREEE (reference sequence). Trimming stripped 6 bases from V and 6 bases from J, with 18 bases between. The CDR3 is CASKVARGNAGELFF. For the CDR3, the DNA is TGTGCCAGCAAGGTCGCAAGGGGAAATGCCGGGGAGCTGTTTTTT.

The V call is TRBV7-9, the J call TRBJ1-5, with TRBD1 identical over 9 bases. After removal of 1 base from V and 3 bases from J, the junction contained 10 bases not matched to a gene. There are 18 residues in the CDR3. Germline V gene data show CDR1 as SEHNR and CDR2 as FQNEAQ (reference sequence). The DNA of the CDR3 is TGTGCCAGCAGCTTAGAGGGACAGGGACCAACAGACAATCAGCCCCAGCATTTT. Protein sequence: CASSLEGQGPTDNQPQHF.

The V call is TRBV5-1, the J call TRBJ1-3; perhaps TRBD1 as D (5 bases). The ends were cut back, 4 bases at V and 7 bases at J, with 12 bases in the middle. This CDR3 is 13 amino acids long. CDR1 and CDR2 (germline): SGHRS, YFSETQ. The CDR3 DNA is TGCGCCAGCAGCGAAGTCCGGGGGAACACCATATATTTT. Translating it yields CASSEVRGNTIYF.

V gene TRBV9 combines with J gene TRBJ1-6, with 10 bases fitting TRBD1. V lost 4 bases to trimming and J lost 7 bases; unmatched junction nucleotides: 5. CDR3 length: 15 amino acids. Per the germline V gene, CDR1 is SGDLS and CDR2 is YYNGEE. The CDR3 protein is CASSLRDRGNSPLHF. The DNA for the CDR3 is TGTGCCAGCAGCCTCCGGGACAGGGGAAATTCACCCCTCCACTTT.

The CDR3 DNA sequence: TGCGCCAGCAGCTTTGGGCAGGGTGGGGACACTGAAGCTTTCTTT. Protein: CASSFGQGGDTEAFF. The chain is built from TRBV5-1 and TRBJ1-1, with a tentative D call TRBD1 (5 bases). Trimming removed 2 bases from V and 3 bases from J, with 14 bases in between. CDR1 SGHRS and CDR2 YFSETQ come from the germline V gene. This CDR3 is built from 15 residues.

This chain uses TRBV7-9 with TRBJ2-1, with TRBD2 matching over 10 bases. This CDR3 spans 14 amino acids. Trimming took 5 bases from V and 9 from J; bases not matched to a gene: 7. CDR1 SEHNR and CDR2 FQNEAQ come from the germline V gene (reference sequence). CDR3 bases: TGTGCCAGCAGCCTAGGGACTAGCGTCCCTGAGCAGTTCTTC. Translating gives CASSLGTSVPEQFF.